The clone carrying this T cell receptor beta chain has a handful of counts. The antigen is unknown. The data belong to a study of T cell repertoires in cytomegalovirus infection. Across the whole study: Used in the study were CMV epitopes, some recently identified and HLA-C-restricted, others well-studied and HLA-B-restricted. Signatures in public TCR beta sequences pointed to both CMV infection and matching HLA type.

Study-wide results and limits: Clonotype analysis showed dominance of the ex vivo response by HLA-C-restricted CMV-specific TCR beta clonotypes. People with CMV and the relevant HLA were identified by cumulative public TCR beta family frequency.

A single record per CDR3 protein comes from TCRdb applying MiXCR to the reads. This table has approximately 730,000 distinct CDR3 sequences, 25% to 30% appearing once. The clonotype comes from a human donor in good health (CMV status not recorded). Some clones in this sample may be carry-over from other donors' samples. Sequencing was performed on cultured CD8+ T cells from PBMCs, taken from culture after CMV antigen stimulation.

The CDR3 DNA sequence: TGTGCCAGCAGCTTGGAGGGTGTAGGCGCGGGCACTGAAGCTTTCTTT. This sequence encodes CASSLEGVGAGTEAFF. The V call is TRBV5-8, the J call TRBJ1-1; no definite D call. Trimming stripped 0 bases from V and 4 bases from J, with 16 bases between. The CDR3 is 16 residues long. From germline, CDR1 is SGHTS and CDR2 YDEGEE.